This T cell receptor beta chain was identified in a study of T-cell reconstitution after alpha-beta-depleted transplantation in children. The trim removed 0 bases at V and 4 bases at J, leaving 5 bases unmatched. The CDR3 contains 14 residues. CDR1 is DFQATT, CDR2 SNEGSKA, per germline (reference sequence). The TCRbeta library incorporated unique molecular identifiers. TCRdb re-called the PCR reads with MiXCR, one entry per CDR3 protein. The profile shows some 280,000 distinct CDR3 sequences, 9.9% of them singletons. The origin of this receptor is a human donor who donated a stem cell graft to a child with SCID. The chain uses TRBV20-1 and TRBJ2-7, with 8 positions matching TRBD1. Sequenced material: PBMCs from the stem cell graft donor, taken from the stem cell graft. CDR3 loop: CSARDQGAAYEQYF. The CDR3 DNA follows: TGCAGTGCTAGAGATCAGGGGGCGGCGTACGAGCAGTACTTC.